Below, 7 T cell receptor beta chains from the same sample are listed, as sequenced in a study of cytomegalovirus exposure and HLA in healthy donors. The PCR made use of 60 Vbeta and 13 Jbeta primers. The data were produced by immunoSEQ multiplex PCR, yet TCRdb's version contains in-frame clones alone and is incomplete. The sample includes 100,000 to 150,000 clones, roughly 85% seen only once; the top ten take 15% to 20%. Material: PBMCs. The receptors were gathered from a young man in good health and CMV-seropositive.

This clone has a handful of counts. CDR3 residues: CASSQDRGGGNEKLFF. Here the CDR3 DNA reads TGCGCCAGCAGCCAAGATAGGGGGGGTGGGAATGAAAAACTGTTTTTT. The chain has TRBV4-1 and TRBJ1-4; possibly TRBD1 for D (6 bases). V was cut by 0 bases and J by 5 bases, with 13 bases left in between. CDR3 size: 16 residues. Germline CDR1 MGHRA, CDR2 YSYEKL.

The CDR3 protein is CASSTGASHLVTEAFF. The DNA of the CDR3 is TGTGCCAGTAGTACAGGGGCCTCCCATCTAGTCACTGAAGCTTTCTTT. This chain uses TRBV19 with TRBJ1-1; D perhaps matches TRBD1 (6 bases). This CDR3 has 16 amino acids. In germline, CDR1 is LNHDA, CDR2 SQIVND (reference sequence). Trimming removed 4 bases at V and 4 bases at J, with 19 bases between.

The genes are TRBV19 and TRBJ1-2; 8 positions match TRBD1. Trimming took 6 bases from V and 3 from J; bases not matched to a gene: 6. This CDR3 spans 14 amino acids. Germline V lookup: CDR1 LNHDA, CDR2 SQIVND (reference sequence). The CDR3 is CASSPDRVDYGYTF. The CDR3 nucleotides are TGTGCCAGTAGCCCGGACAGGGTAGACTATGGCTACACCTTC.

This chain connects TRBV7-2 to TRBJ1-6; D is unclear. Trimming took 0 bases from V and 7 from J, leaving 7 bases between them. The CDR3 covers 14 residues. The V gene's germline CDR1 is SGHTA and CDR2 FQGNSA. CDR3 sequence: CASSLAAGNSPLHF. CDR3 nucleotides: TGTGCCAGCAGCTTAGCGGCGGGAAATTCACCCCTCCACTTT.

The V gene is TRBV30, the J gene TRBJ2-5; 10 nucleotides match TRBD2. Germline V gene data show CDR1 as GTSNPN and CDR2 as SVGIG (reference sequence). J gave up 3 bases and V 2 bases, and 6 bases lay outside the gene matches. CDR3 length equals 15 residues. CDR3 in amino acids: CAWSRASGGEETQYF. The DNA of the CDR3 is TGTGCCTGGAGTCGGGCTAGCGGGGGAGAAGAGACCCAGTACTTC.

The V call is TRBV19, the J call TRBJ1-2; D remains unclear. The CDR3 is 13 amino acids. V lost 3 bases and J 1 base, leaving 6 bases between the germline ends. Germline V gene data show CDR1 as LNHDA and CDR2 as SQIVND (reference sequence). CDR3 protein: CASSMSVNYGYTF. The CDR3 DNA reads TGTGCCAGTAGTATGTCGGTTAACTATGGCTACACCTTC.

In the case of this clone: The junction and the germline gene differ at one end; a read error may be behind it. V gene TRBV9 combines with J gene TRBJ1-1, with a tentative D call TRBD1 (5 bases). Germline CDR1 is SGDLS and CDR2 is YYNGEE. The CDR3 loop spans 14 amino acids. The CDR3 nucleotides are TGTGCCAGCAGCGGGCAGGGCGGGGGGACTGAAGCTCTCTTT. It specifies CASSGQGGGTEALF.